This TCR beta chain was identified in a study of blood T cell repertoires in COVID-19. This CDR3 is 16 amino acids long. V dropped 5 bases and J dropped 4; count of bases not matched to a gene: 10. Germline V lookup: CDR1 SGHVS, CDR2 FQNEAQ. Source study methods: Amplification from reference gene primers served as the basis for estimated nucleated cell counts. Some clones are missing from TCRdb's copy, which holds only in-frame ones; the method was immunoSEQ multiplex PCR. The DNA was the basis for D and trimming; V, J and clone size are from that table. Of more than 30,000 clones detected, nearly 90% appear once; the ten largest clones hold roughly 1.4%.

This TCR came from a man in his 60s with active COVID-19. The V call is TRBV7-8, the J call TRBJ1-5; 8 bases map to TRBD1. Sample: peripheral blood. The CDR3 loop is CASSPNPDRGNQPQHF. CDR3 DNA: TGTGCCAGCAGCCCAAACCCCGACAGGGGAAATCAGCCCCAGCATTTT.